The 29 T cell receptor beta chains given below trace back to one sample, sequenced in a study of shared clonotypes between healthy human individuals. The protocol was immunoSEQ multiplex PCR, while the TCRdb copy is restricted to in-frame clones and leaves out a portion. This sample has millions of clones; approximately 90% occur once, and the top ten carry more than 0.12%. Sequencing used naive CD4+ T cells sorted from blood. Subset denoted: CD45RA+ positively selected. The receptor source for this set is a man aged 18 to 30 in good health.

This clone has just one count. V gene TRBV6-5 combines with J gene TRBJ2-5; 8 bases match TRBD1. The CDR3 extends over 13 amino acids. Germline assignment: CDR1 MNHEY and CDR2 SVGAGI. Losses at the gene ends were 1 base for V and 13 bases for J; bases not matched to a gene: 8. DNA of the CDR3: TGTGCCAGCAGTTACTATCCGGACAGGGCCCCGTACTTC. Protein sequence: CASSYYPDRAPYF.

This clone is a singleton in its sample. The rearrangement joins TRBV30 to TRBJ2-7, with D perhaps matching TRBD1 or TRBD2 (5 bases each). V lost 6 bases and J lost 2, with 11 bases in between. Germline V CDR1 and CDR2: GTSNPN, SVGIG (reference sequence). This CDR3 has 12 amino acids. The CDR3 reads CACTGTTYEQYF. The DNA for the CDR3 is TGTGCCTGCACCGGGACCACCTACGAGCAGTACTTC.

A few counts support this clone. The genes are TRBV29-1 and TRBJ1-1; D ambiguous. CDR1 is SQVTM, CDR2 ANQGSEA, per germline. V lost 0 bases and J 1 base, leaving 6 bases between the germline ends. The CDR3 consists of 13 residues. The CDR3 DNA is TGCAGCGTTGAAGATAACACGAACACTGAAGCTTTCTTT. It specifies CSVEDNTNTEAFF.

In this sample, this clone turned up once. V usage is TRBV9 and J usage is TRBJ1-3; D unclear. The germline gives CDR1 SGDLS, CDR2 YYNGEE. CDR3 length equals 15 residues. Between the trimmed V and J ends, which lost 3 bases and 2 bases, there was a span of 12 bases. CDR3 sequence reads: CASSGRSFTGNTIYF. The CDR3, as DNA: TGTGCCAGCAGCGGCCGGTCCTTTACTGGAAACACCATATATTTT.

The CDR3 nucleotides are TGTGCCTGCCGGGATTACGAGCAGTACTTC. Translating gives CACRDYEQYF. This chain connects TRBV2 to TRBJ2-7; a weak D match, TRBD2 (5 bases). The CDR3 spans 10 residues. From germline, CDR1 is SNHLY and CDR2 FYNNEI. V was shortened by 11 bases and J by 4 bases, with 9 bases between the two germline ends. The whole variable domain, filled in from reference TRBV2 and TRBJ2-7, reads EPEVTQTPSHQVTQMGQEVILRCVPISNHLYFYWYRQILGQKVEFLVSFYNNEISEKSEIFDDQFSVERPDGSNFTLKIRSTKLEDSAMYFCACRDYEQYFGPGTRLTVT.

The rearrangement uses TRBV5-1 and TRBJ2-4, with a tentative D call TRBD1 (5 bases). This CDR3 has 14 residues. The germline V and J ends were trimmed by 2 bases and 2 bases, with 8 bases remaining between them. Germline values: CDR1 SGHRS, CDR2 YFSETQ. This CDR3 reads CASSFRGTKNIQYF. DNA for the CDR3: TGCGCCAGCAGCTTTAGGGGAACCAAAAACATTCAGTACTTC.

The genes are TRBV28 and TRBJ2-4; a weak D match, TRBD1 (5 bases). This CDR3 region has 15 residues. The germline gives CDR1 MDHEN, CDR2 SYDVKM. The V and J ends lost 3 bases and 6 bases respectively, with 15 bases between them. CDR3 sequence (DNA): TGTGCCAGCAGTTTCCTCAGGGCCGGTTTAAACATTCAGTACTTC. Translated: CASSFLRAGLNIQYF.

The CDR3 sequence: CASRPRPAGTQYF. DNA for the CDR3: TGTGCCAGCAGACCCAGGCCCGCGGGTACGCAGTATTTT. The chain employs TRBV5-8 and TRBJ2-3; D may be TRBD2 (5 bases). Deletions cut 5 bases from V and 8 bases from J, with 15 bases between. Per germline, CDR1 SGHTS and CDR2 YDEGEE. This CDR3 comprises 13 residues.

Remarks on this clone: The same CDR3 can be traced to other DNA sequences in this sample. V usage is TRBV18 and J usage is TRBJ1-5; no clear D. The CDR3 is 13 amino acids. Trimming removed 2 bases from V and 3 bases from J, with 5 bases in between. Germline CDR1 and CDR2: KGHSH and LQKENI. As DNA, the CDR3 is TGTGCCAGCTCACCAGGGTCCAATCAGCCCCAGCATTTT. It translates to CASSPGSNQPQHF.

Details on this clone: The identical CDR3 is also encoded by other nucleotide sequences in the sample. The chain carries TRBV6-6 and TRBJ1-2; D is undetermined. Per the germline V gene, CDR1 is MNHNY and CDR2 is SVGAGI (reference sequence). V was clipped by 0 bases and J by 3 bases, with 2 bases between them. The CDR3 totals 12 residues. In DNA, the CDR3 is TGTGCCAGCAGTTACTCCGACTATGGCTACACCTTC. This codes for CASSYSDYGYTF.

The chain joins TRBV30 to TRBJ2-5; maybe TRBD2 (5 bases). The CDR3 covers 12 residues. Germline values: CDR1 GTSNPN, CDR2 SVGIG (reference sequence). V was trimmed by 3 bases and J by 5 bases, leaving 10 bases between them. In DNA, the CDR3 is TGTGCCTGGAGCCTAGCACTTGAGACCCAGTACTTC. The encoded protein is CAWSLALETQYF.

The chain couples TRBV7-9 to TRBJ1-4, with 9 bases fitting TRBD1. CDR3 length: 15 residues. Per the germline V gene, CDR1 is SEHNR and CDR2 is FQNEAQ (reference sequence). Trimming cost V 2 bases and J 5 bases; bases outside gene matches: 3. The CDR3 DNA reads TGTGCCAGCAGCTTAACAGGGGGCCCGAATGAAAAACTGTTTTTT. This encodes CASSLTGGPNEKLFF.

The chain recombines TRBV28 with TRBJ1-2, with TRBD1 matching 8 bases. The CDR3 runs 15 residues. The germline gives CDR1 MDHEN, CDR2 SYDVKM. Trimming took 8 bases from V and 0 from J; bases not matched to a gene: 8. The CDR3 DNA reads as TGTGCCAGCTTCGGGACAGGCTATGCTAACTATGGCTACACCTTC. Protein product: CASFGTGYANYGYTF.

This clone turned up a few times. The chain carries TRBV29-1 and TRBJ1-1, with D possibly TRBD1 on 5 matching bases. Germline V gene data show CDR1 as SQVTM and CDR2 as ANQGSEA. The CDR3 runs to 13 residues. V was trimmed by 6 bases and J by 1 base, leaving 12 bases between them. Here the CDR3 DNA reads TGCAGCGTCGCATATGGGGGGAACACTGAAGCTTTCTTT. Its protein is CSVAYGGNTEAFF.

The chain joins TRBV28 to TRBJ1-5; D is ambiguous. The CDR3 contains 14 residues. V dropped 6 bases and J dropped 0 bases, with 9 bases sitting between them. Germline V lookup: CDR1 MDHEN, CDR2 SYDVKM. The CDR3 here is CASSHTNSNQPQHF. The CDR3 nucleotides are TGTGCCAGCAGCCACACAAATAGCAATCAGCCCCAGCATTTT.

J is TRBJ2-5 and V is TRBV5-1, with a weak D call TRBD1 (5 bases). Germline assignment: CDR1 SGHRS and CDR2 YFSETQ. The CDR3 covers 15 residues. The V end lost 4 bases, the J end lost 2 bases, and 15 bases lay between the germline ends. The CDR3 nucleotides are TGCGCCAGCAGCACACGCTCAGGGCGTCAAGAGACCCAGTACTTC. Its protein is CASSTRSGRQETQYF. The variable domain in full, completed from reference TRBV5-1 and TRBJ2-5, reads KAGVTQTPRYLIKTRGQQVTLSCSPISGHRSVSWYQQTPGQGLQFLFEYFSETQRNKGNFPGRFSGRQFSNSRSEMNVSTLELGDSALYLCASSTRSGRQETQYFGPGTRLLVL.

The J gene is TRBJ2-7, the V gene TRBV6-5; 7 bases align to TRBD2. The ends lost 6 bases at V and 5 bases at J; junction bases unmatched: 4. This CDR3 spans 12 amino acids. CDR1 MNHEY and CDR2 SVGAGI come from the germline V gene. Written as DNA, the CDR3 is TGTGCCAGCAGGGGAGGGCTCGACGAGCAGTACTTC. Amino acids: CASRGGLDEQYF.

The chain is built from TRBV5-1 and TRBJ2-5; 11 bases agree with TRBD2. Trimming cost V 0 bases and J 2 bases; bases outside gene matches: 9. The CDR3 runs 18 residues. CDR1 is SGHRS and CDR2 is YFSETQ in the germline V gene. DNA of the CDR3: TGCGCCAGCAGCTTGGGAGGGACTAGCGGATCTGGGCAAGAGACCCAGTACTTC. The encoded protein is CASSLGGTSGSGQETQYF. The complete variable domain, with remaining parts taken from reference TRBV5-1 and TRBJ2-5, reads KAGVTQTPRYLIKTRGQQVTLSCSPISGHRSVSWYQQTPGQGLQFLFEYFSETQRNKGNFPGRFSGRQFSNSRSEMNVSTLELGDSALYLCASSLGGTSGSGQETQYFGPGTRLLVL.

This chain connects TRBV4-1 to TRBJ2-2; 8 bases line up with TRBD1. This CDR3 spans 18 amino acids. Germline V gives CDR1 MGHRA, CDR2 YSYEKL. V shed 0 bases and J 5 bases; nucleotides not matched to a gene: 11. CDR3 amino acids: CASSQELTGVRSTGELFF. The CDR3 DNA reads TGCGCCAGCAGCCAAGAGTTGACAGGGGTAAGAAGTACCGGGGAGCTGTTTTTT.

This sequence joins TRBV5-1 and TRBJ2-3; TRBD2 aligns across 11 bases. V dropped 0 bases and J dropped 6; count of bases not matched to a gene: 9. CDR3 length: 17 residues. Looked up from germline, CDR1 is SGHRS and CDR2 is YFSETQ. The CDR3 region has the DNA TGCGCCAGCAGCTTGGCCGGGACTAGCGGCCTGGGGGATACGCAGTATTTT. Protein sequence: CASSLAGTSGLGDTQYF.

This chain links TRBV5-1 with TRBJ2-5, with D maybe TRBD2 (6 bases). V was clipped by 3 bases and J by 2 bases, with 17 bases between them. CDR1 and CDR2 (germline): SGHRS, YFSETQ. The CDR3 sequence is 16 residues long. CDR3 sequence reads: CASSYSAASGQETQYF. DNA of the CDR3: TGCGCCAGCAGCTATTCGGCAGCCAGCGGGCAAGAGACCCAGTACTTC.

The chain joins TRBV5-4 to TRBJ1-1, with D unclear. V was trimmed by 4 bases and J by 0 bases, leaving 13 bases between them. This CDR3 is 15 amino acids long. Germline-derived CDR1 and CDR2 are SGHNT and YYREEE (reference sequence). The CDR3 sequence is CASSPRMNLNTEAFF. CDR3 DNA: TGTGCCAGCAGCCCGAGGATGAATTTGAACACTGAAGCTTTCTTT.

Remarks on this clone: This same CDR3 is encoded by further DNA sequences in the sample. V gene TRBV6-5 combines with J gene TRBJ1-2; maybe TRBD1 (6 bases). Looked up from germline, CDR1 is MNHEY and CDR2 is SVGAGI. The V and J ends lost 6 bases and 4 bases respectively, with 9 bases between them. The CDR3 sequence is 12 residues long. CDR3 DNA: TGTGCCAGCAGGACAGGAGTCTATGGCTACACCTTC. This translates into CASRTGVYGYTF.

The DNA of the CDR3 is TGCGCCAGCAGCTTGGCGGGCCAGGGGGCTTCATTTGAAAAACTGTTTTTT. This gives the protein CASSLAGQGASFEKLFF. The chain carries TRBV5-1 and TRBJ1-4, with TRBD1 identical over 8 bases. The CDR3 runs to 17 residues. Germline-derived CDR1 and CDR2 are SGHRS and YFSETQ. V dropped 0 bases and J dropped 7; count of bases not matched to a gene: 11.

The rearrangement uses TRBV9 and TRBJ1-2; D remains unclear. V lost 0 bases to trimming and J lost 0 bases, with 6 bases between them. This CDR3 has 14 residues. Germline CDR1 and CDR2: SGDLS and YYNGEE. For the CDR3, the DNA is TGTGCCAGCAGCGTAGAGTCTACTAACTATGGCTACACCTTC. It yields the protein CASSVESTNYGYTF.

The rearrangement uses TRBV9 and TRBJ2-7; 11 bases match TRBD2. The length of the CDR3 is 14 residues. Germline V lookup: CDR1 SGDLS, CDR2 YYNGEE. J lost 5 bases, V lost 4 bases, and 5 bases had no gene match. The CDR3 protein is CASSLTSGSDEQYF. The CDR3 nucleotides read TGTGCCAGCAGCCTTACTAGCGGGAGCGACGAGCAGTACTTC.

The CDR3 DNA follows: TGTGCCAGCAGTCAGGGGTTGGCCAAAAACATTCAGTACTTC. It encodes CASSQGLAKNIQYF. The chain couples TRBV6-6 to TRBJ2-4; perhaps TRBD1 as D (6 bases). CDR3 length equals 14 residues. V lost 5 bases and J 1 base, leaving 9 bases between the germline ends. Germline CDR1 reads MNHNY; CDR2 reads SVGAGI (reference sequence).

V gene TRBV5-6 combines with J gene TRBJ1-2; D might be TRBD1 (6 bases). Germline V lookup: CDR1 SGHDT, CDR2 YYEEEE. V was clipped by 5 bases and J by 8 bases, with 22 bases between them. The CDR3 extends over 15 amino acids. The CDR3 loop reads CASRVTGALTRGYTF. For the CDR3, the DNA is TGTGCCAGCAGGGTAACGGGGGCTCTCACGAGAGGCTACACCTTC.

As for this clone: Within the sample, other DNA sequences also encode this same CDR3. The chain joins TRBV27 to TRBJ2-7, with 12 positions matching TRBD1. This CDR3 region has 15 residues. CDR1 is MNHEY, CDR2 SMNVEV, per germline (reference sequence). V was clipped by 2 bases and J by 4 bases; unmatched bases: 3. In DNA, the CDR3 is TGTGCCAGCAGTTTACTGGGACAGGGGGCTTACGAGCAGTACTTC. This gives the protein CASSLLGQGAYEQYF.